This T cell receptor (beta chain) stems from a study of metastatic and nonmetastatic thyroid tumors. Study overall: Repertoires were compared across blood and tumor or nodule tissue from malignant and benign thyroid patients.

No treatment of any kind had been given to any patient before thyroid surgery. MiXCR reprocessed the PCR reads for TCRdb. The table shows 85,000 to 95,000 clones, with 15% occurring only once. The CDR3 consists of 17 residues. Per the germline V gene, CDR1 is LGHDT and CDR2 is YNNKEL (reference sequence). With V trimmed by 1 base and J by 6 bases, 9 bases remained unmatched. The rearrangement uses TRBV3-1 and TRBJ2-3; 11 positions agree with TRBD2. Sequenced input: blood. The clonotype was recovered from a female donor with papillary thyroid cancer or a benign thyroid nodule (not recorded which). Some clones in this sample may be carry-over from other donors' samples. The CDR3 bases are TGTGCCAGCAGCCAAGGTGTTAGCGGGGGGGCCCGGGATACGCAGTATTTT. Translating gives CASSQGVSGGARDTQYF.